Shown below are 17 T cell receptor beta chains from a single sample sequenced in a study of T cell repertoires in cytomegalovirus infection. Each CDR3 protein is one row after TCRdb ran MiXCR on the reads. Found here are roughly 230,000 distinct CDR3 sequences, around an eighth of them singletons; the top ten hold around 1.6%. Material: PBMCs. The receptors stem from a human donor in good health (CMV status not recorded). Some clones in this sample may be carry-over from other donors' samples.

This clonotype was observed many times. In DNA form, the CDR3 reads TGTGCCAGCAGCTTGTGGGGGACAGATACGCAGTATTTT. This translates into CASSLWGTDTQYF. V is TRBV7-2 and J is TRBJ2-3; D possibly uses TRBD1 or TRBD2 (5 bases each). Looked up from germline, CDR1 is SGHTA and CDR2 is FQGNSA. V lost 3 bases and J 3 bases, leaving 7 bases between the germline ends. The CDR3 is 13 residues long.

The sample holds many counts of this clonotype. This chain links TRBV19 with TRBJ2-1, with 9 bases fitting TRBD1. This CDR3 has 17 residues. Germline values: CDR1 LNHDA, CDR2 SQIVND (reference sequence). The ends lost 5 bases at V and 6 bases at J; junction bases unmatched: 14. CDR3 sequence reads: CASSPTLPGQGTNEQFF. The CDR3 DNA follows: TGTGCCAGTAGTCCTACACTTCCGGGACAGGGCACCAATGAGCAGTTCTTC.

In this sample, this clonotype turned up a few times. J is TRBJ1-6 and V is TRBV20-1; D is possibly TRBD1 (6 bases). CDR1 is DFQATT and CDR2 is SNEGSKA in the germline V gene (reference sequence). This CDR3 has 15 amino acids. Trimming shortened V by 2 bases and J by 6 bases, and 14 bases separated the two germline ends. CDR3 sequence: CSARLGAIGNSPLHF. CDR3 in DNA: TGCAGTGCTAGATTGGGGGCTATCGGTAATTCACCCCTCCACTTT.

This clonotype was counted ten times or more. The chain uses TRBV7-3 and TRBJ2-5, with TRBD2 identical over 9 bases. The V and J ends lost 0 bases and 5 bases, in that order; junction bases with no gene match: 4. Per germline, CDR1 SGHTA and CDR2 FQGTGA. The CDR3 is made up of 15 amino acids. The CDR3 nucleotides are TGTGCCAGCAGCTTAACTAGCGGGGGTGGGGAGACCCAGTACTTC. It codes for CASSLTSGGGETQYF.

This clonotype was observed at least ten times. The rearrangement uses TRBV7-2 and TRBJ2-7; tentative D call: TRBD1 (5 bases). Germline lookup yields CDR1 SGHTA and CDR2 FQGNSA. V lost 5 bases, J lost 4 bases, and 27 bases lay in between. This CDR3 has 18 amino acids. This chain's CDR3 is CASSPEGLRTRSGYEQYF. The CDR3 nucleotides are TGTGCCAGCAGCCCCGAAGGGTTGCGGACACGCTCCGGGTACGAGCAGTACTTC.

This clonotype was counted only a few times. This chain links TRBV5-4 with TRBJ2-1, with 9 bases that match TRBD2. This CDR3 is 14 amino acids long. Germline-derived CDR1 and CDR2 are SGHNT and YYREEE (reference sequence). Trimming removed 2 bases from V and 7 bases from J; junction bases left unmatched: 4. For the CDR3, the DNA is TGTGCCAGCAGCTTTAGCGGGGGAAGTAATGAGCAGTTCTTC. It translates to CASSFSGGSNEQFF.

As to this clonotype: A much larger clone is a single base away; this may be a read error. This chain links TRBV7-6 with TRBJ2-7, with a possible D match to TRBD2 (7 bases). In germline, CDR1 is SGHVS, CDR2 FNYEAQ. The CDR3 is 16 amino acids. CDR3 DNA: TGTGCCAGCAGCCCTGGGGGGGCGGGGCCAACCTACGAGCAGAACTTC. Residues: CASSPGGAGPTYEQNF.

This clonotype was recorded many times. The chain joins TRBV7-3 to TRBJ2-1, with D tentatively TRBD1 or TRBD2 (6 bases each). With 5 bases removed from V and 5 bases from J, the gap between germline ends came to 16 bases. This CDR3 is built from 15 residues. Germline CDR1 is SGHTA and CDR2 is FQGTGA. CDR3 in amino acids: CASSTGTPPHNEQFF. The CDR3 region has the DNA TGTGCCAGCAGCACAGGGACTCCTCCGCACAATGAGCAGTTCTTC.

This clonotype was detected only a few times. V is TRBV4-3 and J is TRBJ2-1; 9 nucleotides align to TRBD2. V trimming: 2 bases; J trimming: 0 bases; junction bases outside the gene matches: 5. CDR3 length: 17 amino acids. CDR1 is LGHNA, CDR2 YSLEER, per germline. The CDR3 bases are TGCGCCAGCAGCCAACGGCGGGGGGGGAGCTCCTACAATGAGCAGTTCTTC. As protein: CASSQRRGGSSYNEQFF.

This clonotype has more than one count but fewer than ten. The V call is TRBV5-1, the J call TRBJ2-3, with D perhaps TRBD2 (6 bases). This CDR3 is built from 14 residues. The V and J ends lost 5 bases and 2 bases respectively, with 12 bases between them. Germline V gives CDR1 SGHRS, CDR2 YFSETQ. The CDR3 is CASSPLDYTDTQYF. The CDR3 bases are TGCGCCAGCAGTCCTCTGGACTACACAGATACGCAGTATTTT.

The J gene is TRBJ2-2, the V gene TRBV9; D tentatively reads TRBD1 or TRBD2 (5 bases each). Trimming pared 5 bases from V and 2 bases from J, leaving 19 bases between. The length of the CDR3 is 17 residues. Germline lookup yields CDR1 SGDLS and CDR2 YYNGEE. For the CDR3, the DNA is TGTGCCAGCAGTTCTACCGGGACCCGAGGAAACACCGGGGAGCTGTTTTTT. Its protein is CASSSTGTRGNTGELFF.

Ten or more counts support this clonotype. The chain combines TRBV11-2 with TRBJ2-2; 8 positions match TRBD2. V lost 5 bases, J lost 1 base, and 9 bases stayed unmatched. Germline V gene lookup returns CDR1 SGHAT and CDR2 FQNNGV. This CDR3 is 17 amino acids long. The CDR3 loop is CASSLFVTSVNTGELFF. The DNA of the CDR3 is TGTGCCAGCAGCCTTTTTGTGACTAGCGTGAACACCGGGGAGCTGTTTTTT.

This clonotype showed up many times. The chain has TRBV7-2 and TRBJ2-3; 7 bases align to TRBD2. V lost 4 bases, J lost 0 bases, and 1 base stayed unmatched. Germline CDR1 is SGHTA and CDR2 is FQGNSA. The CDR3 is made up of 14 amino acids. DNA for the CDR3: TGTGCCAGCAGCTCTAGCGGAAGCACAGATACGCAGTATTTT. It encodes CASSSSGSTDTQYF.

The CDR3 sequence: CASTGAGGYTF. CDR3 bases: TGTGCCAGCACAGGGGCAGGGGGCTACACCTTC. This chain links TRBV25-1 with TRBJ1-2; maybe TRBD1 (6 bases). Per the germline V gene, CDR1 is MGHDK and CDR2 is SYGVNS. This CDR3 has 11 amino acids. V dropped 7 bases and J dropped 8 bases, with 11 bases sitting between them.

This clonotype was seen ten or more times. The chain joins TRBV6-2 or TRBV6-3 to TRBJ2-2; TRBD1 or TRBD2 may be the D gene (6 bases each). With 4 bases removed from V and 5 bases from J, the gap between germline ends came to 11 bases. Germline CDR1 is MNHEY and CDR2 is SVGEGT. The CDR3 has 14 residues. This CDR3 reads CASSWGALTGELFF. The CDR3 DNA reads TGTGCCAGCAGTTGGGGGGCCTTGACCGGGGAGCTGTTTTTT.

This clonotype occurred a few times. The chain uses TRBV6-6 and TRBJ2-1, with D tentatively TRBD2 (6 bases). The CDR3 is made up of 14 amino acids. Germline V lookup: CDR1 MNHNY, CDR2 SVGAGI (reference sequence). Trimming removed 6 bases from V and 7 bases from J, with 16 bases in between. Here the CDR3 DNA reads TGTGCCAGCAGAGGTGACTGGGGAGGAAATGAGCAGTTCTTC. Protein sequence: CASRGDWGGNEQFF.

This clonotype came up many times. The V gene is TRBV7-2, the J gene TRBJ2-7, with D unclear. The V end lost 2 bases, the J end lost 0 bases, and 11 bases lay between the germline ends. The CDR3 is 15 amino acids. Germline V lookup: CDR1 SGHTA, CDR2 FQGNSA. CDR3 residues: CASSLSGRSSYEQYF. Here the CDR3 DNA reads TGTGCCAGCAGCTTATCGGGCCGGAGCTCCTACGAGCAGTACTTC.